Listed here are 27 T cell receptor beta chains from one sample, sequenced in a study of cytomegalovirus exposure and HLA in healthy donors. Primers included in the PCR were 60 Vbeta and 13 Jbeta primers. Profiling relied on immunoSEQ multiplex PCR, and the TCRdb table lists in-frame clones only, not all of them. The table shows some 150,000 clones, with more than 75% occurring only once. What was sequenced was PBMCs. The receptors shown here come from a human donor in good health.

The CDR3 DNA sequence: TGTGCCAGCAGAAATTATCGGGGCACCGGGGAGCTGTTTTTT. Amino acids: CASRNYRGTGELFF. J is TRBJ2-2 and V is TRBV13, with D maybe TRBD2 (5 bases). Trimming took 6 bases from V and 4 from J, leaving 12 bases between them. The CDR3 is 14 residues long. CDR1 and CDR2 from the germline V gene are PRHDT and FYEKMQ (reference sequence).

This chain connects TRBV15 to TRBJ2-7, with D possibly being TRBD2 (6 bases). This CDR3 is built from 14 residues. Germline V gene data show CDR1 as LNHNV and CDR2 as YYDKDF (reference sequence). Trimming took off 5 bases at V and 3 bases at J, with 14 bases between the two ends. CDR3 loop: CATSATGELYEQYF. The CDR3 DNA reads TGTGCCACCAGCGCAACGGGGGAACTCTACGAGCAGTACTTC. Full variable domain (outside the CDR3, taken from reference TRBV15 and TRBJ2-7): DAMVIQNPRYQVTQFGKPVTLSCSQTLNHNVMYWYQQKSSQAPKLLFHYYDKDFNNEADTPDNFQSRRPNTSFCFLDIRSPGLGDTAMYLCATSATGELYEQYFGPGTRLTVT.

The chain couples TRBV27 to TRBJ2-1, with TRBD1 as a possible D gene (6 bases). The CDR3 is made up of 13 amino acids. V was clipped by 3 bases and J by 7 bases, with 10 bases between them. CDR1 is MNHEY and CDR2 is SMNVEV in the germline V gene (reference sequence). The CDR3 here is CASSFQDRNEQFF. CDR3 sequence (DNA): TGTGCCAGCAGTTTCCAAGACAGGAATGAGCAGTTCTTC.

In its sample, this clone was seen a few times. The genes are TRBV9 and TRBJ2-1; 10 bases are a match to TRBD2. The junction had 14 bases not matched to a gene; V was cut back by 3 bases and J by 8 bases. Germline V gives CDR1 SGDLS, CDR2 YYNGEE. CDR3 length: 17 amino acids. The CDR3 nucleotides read TGTGCCAGCAGCGAGGAAAGCGGGAGGGCCTATGAAGATGAGCAGTTCTTC. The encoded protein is CASSEESGRAYEDEQFF. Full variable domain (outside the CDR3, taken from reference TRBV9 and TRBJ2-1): DSGVTQTPKHLITATGQRVTLRCSPRSGDLSVYWYQQSLDQGLQFLIQYYNGEERAKGNILERFSAQQFPDLHSELNLSSLELGDSALYFCASSEESGRAYEDEQFFGPGTRLTVL.

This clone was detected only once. The CDR3 DNA reads TGTGCCAGCGTCGGACAGGGGGAATCCTACGAGCAGTACTTC. Translation: CASVGQGESYEQYF. The chain combines TRBV28 with TRBJ2-7; 10 nucleotides align to TRBD1. Germline loops: CDR1 MDHEN, CDR2 SYDVKM. V trimming: 8 bases; J trimming: 1 base; junction bases outside the gene matches: 5. This CDR3 is 14 amino acids long.

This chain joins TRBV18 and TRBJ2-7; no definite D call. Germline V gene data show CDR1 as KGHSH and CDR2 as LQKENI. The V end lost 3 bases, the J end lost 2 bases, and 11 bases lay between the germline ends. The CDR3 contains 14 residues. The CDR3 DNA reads TGTGCCAGCTCACCGAGTCCCATCACCTACGAGCAGTACTTC. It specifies CASSPSPITYEQYF.

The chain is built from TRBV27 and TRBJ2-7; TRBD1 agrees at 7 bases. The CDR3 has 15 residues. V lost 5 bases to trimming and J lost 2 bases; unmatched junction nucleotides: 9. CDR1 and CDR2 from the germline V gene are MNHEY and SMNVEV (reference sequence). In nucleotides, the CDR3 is TGTGCCAGCAGTAACGGACAGGTGGGAACCTACGAGCAGTACTTC. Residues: CASSNGQVGTYEQYF.

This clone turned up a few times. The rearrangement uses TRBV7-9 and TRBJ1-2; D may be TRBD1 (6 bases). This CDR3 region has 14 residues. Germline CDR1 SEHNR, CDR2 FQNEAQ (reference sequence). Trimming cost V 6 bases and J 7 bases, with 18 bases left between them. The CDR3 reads CASSQNTGSSGYTF. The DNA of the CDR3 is TGTGCCAGCAGTCAAAATACAGGGTCATCTGGCTACACCTTC.

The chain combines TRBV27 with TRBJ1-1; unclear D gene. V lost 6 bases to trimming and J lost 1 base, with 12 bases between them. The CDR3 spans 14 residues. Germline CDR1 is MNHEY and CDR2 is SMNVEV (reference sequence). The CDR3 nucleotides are TGTGCCAGCAGAACCTGGGCCCCGAACACTGAAGCTTTCTTT. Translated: CASRTWAPNTEAFF.

The CDR3 spells CASSRTGMEYQPQHF. The CDR3 DNA is TGCGCCAGCAGCAGGACAGGGATGGAATATCAGCCCCAGCATTTT. The chain is built from TRBV10-2 and TRBJ1-5, with TRBD1 matching over 8 bases. The ends lost 6 bases at V and 5 bases at J; junction bases unmatched: 9. The CDR3 spans 15 residues. Germline V gives CDR1 WSHSY, CDR2 SAAADI.

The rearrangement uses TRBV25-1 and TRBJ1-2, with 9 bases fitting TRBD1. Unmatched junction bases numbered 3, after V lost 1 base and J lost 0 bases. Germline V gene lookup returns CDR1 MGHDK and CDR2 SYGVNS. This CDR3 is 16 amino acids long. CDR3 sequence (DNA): TGTGCCAGCAGTGAATTGGGACAGGGAGCTAACTATGGCTACACCTTC. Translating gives CASSELGQGANYGYTF.

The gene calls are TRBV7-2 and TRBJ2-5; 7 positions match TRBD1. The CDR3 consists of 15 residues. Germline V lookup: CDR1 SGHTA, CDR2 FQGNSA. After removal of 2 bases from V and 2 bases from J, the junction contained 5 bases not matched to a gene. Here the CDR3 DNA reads TGTGCCAGCAGCTTACAGGGGGTAACTCAAGAGACCCAGTACTTC. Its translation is CASSLQGVTQETQYF.

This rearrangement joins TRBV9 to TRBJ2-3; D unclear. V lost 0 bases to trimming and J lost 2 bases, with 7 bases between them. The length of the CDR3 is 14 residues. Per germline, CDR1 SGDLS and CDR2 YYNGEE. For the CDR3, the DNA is TGTGCCAGCAGCGTAGCTTATAACACAGATACGCAGTATTTT. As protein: CASSVAYNTDTQYF.

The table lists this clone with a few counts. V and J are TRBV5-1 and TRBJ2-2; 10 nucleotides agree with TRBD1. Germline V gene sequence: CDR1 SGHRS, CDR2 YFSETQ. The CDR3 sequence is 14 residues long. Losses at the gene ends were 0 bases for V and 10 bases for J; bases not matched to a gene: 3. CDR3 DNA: TGCGCCAGCAGCTTGGGGGACAGGGGTTTGGAGCTGTTTTTT. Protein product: CASSLGDRGLELFF.

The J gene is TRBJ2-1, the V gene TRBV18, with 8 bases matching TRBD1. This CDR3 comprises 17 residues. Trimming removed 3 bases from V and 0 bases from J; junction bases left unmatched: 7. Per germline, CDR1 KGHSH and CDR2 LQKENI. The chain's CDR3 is CASSPSPGGFSYNEQFF. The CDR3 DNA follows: TGTGCCAGCTCACCCTCTCCAGGGGGCTTCTCCTACAATGAGCAGTTCTTC.

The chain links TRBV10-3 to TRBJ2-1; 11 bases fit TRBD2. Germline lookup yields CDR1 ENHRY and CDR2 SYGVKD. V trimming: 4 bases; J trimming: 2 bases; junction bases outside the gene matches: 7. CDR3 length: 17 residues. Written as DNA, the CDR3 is TGTGCCATCAGTGGACTAGCGGGGCCTCACCCCTACAATGAGCAGTTCTTC. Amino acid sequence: CAISGLAGPHPYNEQFF.

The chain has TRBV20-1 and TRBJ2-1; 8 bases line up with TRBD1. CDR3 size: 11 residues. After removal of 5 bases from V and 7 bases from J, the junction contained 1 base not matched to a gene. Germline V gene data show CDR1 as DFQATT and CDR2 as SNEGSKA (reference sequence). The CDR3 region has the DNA TGCAGTGCTGACAGGGGTAATGAGCAGTTCTTC. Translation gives CSADRGNEQFF.

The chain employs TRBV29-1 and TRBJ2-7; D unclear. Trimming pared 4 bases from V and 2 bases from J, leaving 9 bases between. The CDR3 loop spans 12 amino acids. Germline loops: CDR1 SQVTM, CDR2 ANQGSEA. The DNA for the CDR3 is TGCAGCGTTGTTGACACGACCTACGAGCAGTACTTC. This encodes CSVVDTTYEQYF.

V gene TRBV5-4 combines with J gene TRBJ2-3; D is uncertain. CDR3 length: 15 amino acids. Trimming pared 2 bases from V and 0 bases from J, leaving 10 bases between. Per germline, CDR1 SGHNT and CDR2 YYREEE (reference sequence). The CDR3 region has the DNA TGTGCCAGCAGCTTAGGCGGTTTTAGCACAGATACGCAGTATTTT. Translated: CASSLGGFSTDTQYF.

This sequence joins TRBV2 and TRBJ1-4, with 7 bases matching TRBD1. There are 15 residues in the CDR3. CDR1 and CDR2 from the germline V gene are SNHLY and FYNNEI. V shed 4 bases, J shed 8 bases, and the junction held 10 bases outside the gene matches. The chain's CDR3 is CASSGQGVGSEKLFF. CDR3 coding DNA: TGTGCCAGCAGTGGACAGGGAGTTGGATCAGAAAAACTGTTTTTT.

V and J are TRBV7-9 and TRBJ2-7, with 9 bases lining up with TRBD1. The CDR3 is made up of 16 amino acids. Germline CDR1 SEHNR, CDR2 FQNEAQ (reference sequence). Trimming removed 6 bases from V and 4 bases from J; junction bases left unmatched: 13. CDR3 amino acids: CASRPLRDRVLYEQYF. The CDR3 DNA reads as TGTGCCAGCAGACCACTCCGGGACAGGGTCCTATACGAGCAGTACTTC. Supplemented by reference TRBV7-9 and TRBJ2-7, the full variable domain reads DTGVSQNPRHKITKRGQNVTFRCDPISEHNRLYWYRQTLGQGPEFLTYFQNEAQLEKSRLLSDRFSAERPKGSFSTLEIQRTEQGDSAMYLCASRPLRDRVLYEQYFGPGTRLTVT.

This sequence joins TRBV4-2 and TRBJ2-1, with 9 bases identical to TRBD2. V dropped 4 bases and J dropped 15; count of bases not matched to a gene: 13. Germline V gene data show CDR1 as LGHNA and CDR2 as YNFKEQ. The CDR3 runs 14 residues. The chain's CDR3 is CASSLDLSGSYRFF. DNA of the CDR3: TGTGCCAGCAGCCTGGACCTTAGCGGGAGTTATCGGTTCTTC.

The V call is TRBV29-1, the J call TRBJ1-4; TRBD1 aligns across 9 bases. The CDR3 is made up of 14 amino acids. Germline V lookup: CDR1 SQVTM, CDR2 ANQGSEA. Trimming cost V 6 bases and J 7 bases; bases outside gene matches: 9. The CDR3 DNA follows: TGCAGCGTCGGGGACAGGGCCCGCACTGAAAAACTGTTTTTT. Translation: CSVGDRARTEKLFF.

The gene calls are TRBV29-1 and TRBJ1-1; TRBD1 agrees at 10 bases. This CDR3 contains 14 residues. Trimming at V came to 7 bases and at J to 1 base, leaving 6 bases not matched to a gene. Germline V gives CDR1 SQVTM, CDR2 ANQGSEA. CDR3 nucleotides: TGCAGCGCGACAGGGGGCGGAGGGAACACTGAAGCTTTCTTT. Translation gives CSATGGGGNTEAFF.

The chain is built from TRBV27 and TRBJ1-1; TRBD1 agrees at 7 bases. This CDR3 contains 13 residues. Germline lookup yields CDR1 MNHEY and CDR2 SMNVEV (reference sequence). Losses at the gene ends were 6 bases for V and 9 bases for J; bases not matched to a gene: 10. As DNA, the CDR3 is TGTGCCAGCAGCCTAAACCCGGGACAGCAAGCTTTCTTT. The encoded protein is CASSLNPGQQAFF.

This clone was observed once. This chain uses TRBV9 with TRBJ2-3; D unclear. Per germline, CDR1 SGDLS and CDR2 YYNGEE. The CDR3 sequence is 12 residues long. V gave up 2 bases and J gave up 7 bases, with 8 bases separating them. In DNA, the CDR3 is TGTGCCAGCAGCGTCGTACGGTATACGCAGTATTTT. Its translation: CASSVVRYTQYF.

DNA of the CDR3: TGTGCCATCAGTGAGGACAGAGACGGTGGCTACACCTTC. This codes for CAISEDRDGGYTF. This chain connects TRBV10-3 to TRBJ1-2; possibly TRBD1 for D (5 bases). V lost 2 bases to trimming and J lost 7 bases, with 11 bases between them. The CDR3 sequence is 13 residues long. CDR1 is ENHRY, CDR2 SYGVKD, per germline.